What follows are 3 T cell receptor beta chains derived from one specimen sequenced in a study of CD8+ T cells in alopecia areata. Treatment defined: oral pan-JAK inhibitor, 5-10 mg twice daily. RNA, once extracted, was reverse transcribed into cDNA for use as the sequencing template. Only in-frame clones appear in the TCRdb table, and some are missing; sequencing was by immunoSEQ multiplex PCR. The sample lists about 220,000 clones, about 57% occurring once. Sequences were derived from CD4+ T cells sorted from blood, sampled at week 4, from a patient treated with tofacitinib. These TCRs come from a human donor with alopecia areata.

The sample holds many counts of this clone. The rearrangement uses TRBV7-8 and TRBJ2-1; D is undetermined. Germline values: CDR1 SGHVS, CDR2 FQNEAQ. V dropped 6 bases and J dropped 3 bases, with 12 bases sitting between them. CDR3 size: 14 residues. The CDR3 DNA reads as TGTGCCAGCAGTCGGACCCTAAACTACAATGAGCAGTTCTTC. The encoded protein is CASSRTLNYNEQFF. Looking up the rest from reference TRBV7-8 and TRBJ2-1 gives the full variable domain: GAGVSQSPRYKVAKRGQDVALRCDPISGHVSLFWYQQALGQGPEFLTYFQNEAQLDKSGLPSDRFFAERPEGSVSTLKIQRTQQEDSAVYLCASSRTLNYNEQFFGPGTRLTVL.

V is TRBV5-1 and J is TRBJ2-6; D unresolved. Trimming cost V 0 bases and J 0 bases, with 4 bases left between them. The CDR3 contains 15 residues. The germline gives CDR1 SGHRS, CDR2 YFSETQ. The CDR3 here is CASSLADSGANVLTF. For the CDR3, the DNA is TGCGCCAGCAGCTTGGCGGACTCTGGGGCCAACGTCCTGACTTTC.

The chain links TRBV30 to TRBJ1-2; D gene unclear. Germline CDR1 reads GTSNPN; CDR2 reads SVGIG (reference sequence). CDR3 size: 15 residues. Deletions cut 0 bases from V and 1 base from J, with 12 bases between. CDR3 DNA: TGTGCCTGGAGTGTTGGCAGCTATATTAACTATGGCTACACCTTC. As protein: CAWSVGSYINYGYTF.